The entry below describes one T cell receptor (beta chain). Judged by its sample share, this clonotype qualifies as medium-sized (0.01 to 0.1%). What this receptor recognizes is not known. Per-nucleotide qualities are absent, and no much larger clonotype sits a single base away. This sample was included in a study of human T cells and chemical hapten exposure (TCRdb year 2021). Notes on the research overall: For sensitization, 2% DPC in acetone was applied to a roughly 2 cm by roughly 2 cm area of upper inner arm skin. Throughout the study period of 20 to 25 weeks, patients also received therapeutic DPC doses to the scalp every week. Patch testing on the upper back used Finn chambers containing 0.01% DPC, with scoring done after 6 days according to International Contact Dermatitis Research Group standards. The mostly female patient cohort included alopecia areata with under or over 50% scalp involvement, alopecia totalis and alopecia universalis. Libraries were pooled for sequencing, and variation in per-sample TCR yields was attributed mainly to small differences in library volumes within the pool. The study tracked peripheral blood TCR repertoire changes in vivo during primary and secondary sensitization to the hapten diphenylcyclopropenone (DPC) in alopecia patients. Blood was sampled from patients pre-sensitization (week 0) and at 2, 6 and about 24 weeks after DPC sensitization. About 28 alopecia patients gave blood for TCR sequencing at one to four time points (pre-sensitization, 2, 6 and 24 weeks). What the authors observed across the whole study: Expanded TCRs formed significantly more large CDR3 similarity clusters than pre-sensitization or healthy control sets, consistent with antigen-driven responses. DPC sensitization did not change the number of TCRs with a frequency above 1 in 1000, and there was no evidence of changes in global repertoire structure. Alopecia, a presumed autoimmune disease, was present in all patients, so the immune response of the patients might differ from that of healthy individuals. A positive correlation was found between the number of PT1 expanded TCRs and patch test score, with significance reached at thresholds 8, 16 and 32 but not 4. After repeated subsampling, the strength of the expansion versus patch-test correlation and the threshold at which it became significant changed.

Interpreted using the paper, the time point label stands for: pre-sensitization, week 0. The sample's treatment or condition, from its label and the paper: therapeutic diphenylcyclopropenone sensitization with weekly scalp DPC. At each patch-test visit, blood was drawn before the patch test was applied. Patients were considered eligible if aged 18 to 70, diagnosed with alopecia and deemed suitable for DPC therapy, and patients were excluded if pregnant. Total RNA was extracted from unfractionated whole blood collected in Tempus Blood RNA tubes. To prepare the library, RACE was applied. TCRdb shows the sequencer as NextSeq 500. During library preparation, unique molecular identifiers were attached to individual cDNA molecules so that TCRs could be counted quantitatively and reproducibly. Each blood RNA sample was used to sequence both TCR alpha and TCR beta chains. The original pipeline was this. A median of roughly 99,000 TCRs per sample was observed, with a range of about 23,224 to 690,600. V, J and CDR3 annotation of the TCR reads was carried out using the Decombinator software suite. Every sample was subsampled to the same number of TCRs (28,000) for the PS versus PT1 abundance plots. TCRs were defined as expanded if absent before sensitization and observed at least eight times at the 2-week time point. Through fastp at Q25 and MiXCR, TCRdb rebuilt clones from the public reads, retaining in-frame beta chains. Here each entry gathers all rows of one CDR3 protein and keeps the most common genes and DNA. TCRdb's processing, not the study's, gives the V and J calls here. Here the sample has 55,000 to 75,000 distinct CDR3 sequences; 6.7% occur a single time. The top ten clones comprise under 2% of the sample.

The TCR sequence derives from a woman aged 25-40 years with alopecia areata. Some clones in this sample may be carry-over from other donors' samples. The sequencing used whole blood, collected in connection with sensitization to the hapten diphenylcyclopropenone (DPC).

CDR3 protein: CASSVAQTGGTEAFF. The bases read TGTGCCAGCAGCGTAGCCCAAACAGGGGGCACTGAAGCTTTCTTT. The sequence joins TRBV9 to TRBJ1-1; 8 junctional bases match TRBD1. The CDR3 numbers 15 residues from cysteine through phenylalanine. Here the CDR3 DNA is all that survives: 45 bases in frame from base 1. As encoded in the germline V gene, CDR1 is SGDLS while CDR2 is YYNGEE. Trimming removed 0 bases from V and 4 bases from J; the gene matches leave 5 bases unexplained. Outside the CDR3, residues come from the reference TRBV9 and TRBJ1-1 proteins, so the full variable domain is: DSGVTQTPKHLITATGQRVTLRCSPRSGDLSVYWYQQSLDQGLQFLIQYYNGEERAKGNILERFSAQQFPDLHSELNLSSLELGDSALYFCASSVAQTGGTEAFFGQGTRLTVV.